This is a list of T cell receptor beta chains from one sample in a study of response to subunit inactivated influenza vaccine. TCRdb called the RT-PCR reads again in MiXCR, with one record for every CDR3 protein. The table records 550,000 to 600,000 distinct CDR3 sequences, approximately 12% of them present only once. This sample comprised PBMCs from blood, obtained on the day of vaccination. These receptors were collected from a man aged 50 to 60 who received an inactivated influenza vaccine. Both conserved end residues are part of each CDR3. The order of the fields is J gene, CDR3 length, clone size, V gene, D gene, CDR3 protein. The D gene is left open where the match is weak. Not all rows give a size; the values are once, few, many and, for expanded clones, a class.

TRBJ1-1 14 few TRBV20-1 NA CSAPRQGMNTEAFF
TRBJ2-1 13 NA TRBV18 NA CASSPGRGLEQFF
TRBJ2-4 14 few TRBV6-5 NA CASSYSRIRNIQYF
TRBJ2-7 15 NA TRBV6-1 NA CASQRGTESSYEQYF
TRBJ1-1 16 few TRBV5-8 NA CASSLGSVRGGTEAFF
TRBJ2-3 14 few TRBV2 TRBD1 CASKLDRGADTQYF
TRBJ2-2 15 NA TRBV20-1 TRBD2 CSARGTSGISGELFF
TRBJ1-2 15 NA TRBV10-3 NA CAISDPSGTYYGYTF
TRBJ2-3 13 few TRBV20-1 TRBD1 CSAGRDRAHTQYF
TRBJ1-5 13 many TRBV20-1 TRBD1 CSARQGNNQPQHF
TRBJ2-1 12 few TRBV5-6 NA CASSIGTSEQFF
TRBJ2-1 11 many TRBV12-5 NA CASGLYNEQFF
TRBJ2-3 16 few TRBV9 TRBD2 CASSDPLAGGTDTQYF
TRBJ1-6 15 many TRBV12-3/TRBV12-4 NA CASSISTGVNSPLHF
TRBJ2-7 14 few TRBV20-1 NA CSARVQAESYEQYF
TRBJ2-2 16 NA TRBV5-5 TRBD1 CASDRGLSANTGELFF
TRBJ2-3 14 NA TRBV28 NA CASSSPTGTDTQYF
TRBJ1-6 13 few TRBV12-3/TRBV12-4 NA CASSSRVNSPLHF
TRBJ2-4 13 many TRBV7-9 NA CASSSEAKNIQYF
TRBJ2-2 15 NA TRBV10-3 NA CAISEGGSNTGELFF
TRBJ2-5 17 NA TRBV3-1 TRBD2 CASSQSGLTSGRETQYF
TRBJ2-5 16 NA TRBV5-1 TRBD2 CASSGTSGVYQETQYF
TRBJ2-3 15 many TRBV12-3/TRBV12-4 NA CASSSLGSTTDTQYF
TRBJ1-2 14 few TRBV29-1 TRBD1 CSVLDRGKNYGYTF
TRBJ1-5 14 NA TRBV20-1 TRBD1 CSAITRGGNQPQHF
TRBJ1-2 15 few TRBV3-1 NA CASSQDWEANYGYTF
TRBJ2-3 14 NA TRBV12-3/TRBV12-4 NA CAIGFRGKGRAQYF
TRBJ2-7 11 few TRBV5-1 NA CASSLEHEQYF
TRBJ1-1 12 many TRBV12-3/TRBV12-4 NA CASSFGRVEAFF
TRBJ1-2 12 few TRBV28 NA CASSLKSGAITF
TRBJ2-5 18 many TRBV4-3 TRBD2 CASSQALGTSGSWETQYF
TRBJ2-2 16 few TRBV13 TRBD2 CASSKPGLSNTGELFF
TRBJ2-3 14 many TRBV24-1 NA CATSDFGNTDTQYF
TRBJ2-1 12 NA TRBV4-2 NA CASSQERNEQFF
TRBJ2-7 15 many TRBV5-1 TRBD2 CASSFGLAGGYEQYF
TRBJ2-1 15 NA TRBV11-3 NA CASSLDQGEDNEQFF
TRBJ2-7 16 many TRBV5-1 TRBD2 CASSLGLAEPTYEQYF
TRBJ1-2 14 many TRBV2 NA CASSERQGGNGYTF
TRBJ2-1 12 few TRBV2 NA CASSALYNEQFF
TRBJ2-3 17 NA TRBV4-3 TRBD1 CASSHDSGQGGPDTQYF
TRBJ2-1 11 NA TRBV30 NA CAWTLYNEQFF
TRBJ2-7 14 NA TRBV11-2 NA CASSLVDGPYEQYF
TRBJ2-2 14 NA TRBV18 NA CASSPSASPGELFF
TRBJ1-1 13 few TRBV20-1 NA CSASMVSWTEAFF
TRBJ1-6 15 few TRBV28 NA CASRFQGRPNSPLHF
TRBJ2-2 16 NA TRBV15 NA CATSNGRGLPPGELFF